This T cell receptor (beta chain) was obtained from a study of T cells in women clearing cervical HPV infection. Study context: No precancer developed; the control's incident HPV16 infection cleared within 12 months.

The ends were cut back, 9 bases at V and 2 bases at J, with 8 bases in the middle. Germline V CDR1 and CDR2: SNHLY, FYNNEI. The CDR3 consists of 11 residues. Findings of the study overall: Effector/memory and HPV-specific T cells were not isolated, and association timing is unknown. Cases carried less TRBV6-7 than controls: 0.11% versus 0.16%.

TCR beta CDR3 amplified by multiplex PCR from roughly 1,300 ng genomic DNA. Assay: immunoSEQ multiplex PCR; the TCRdb copy retains only in-frame clones and omits some. This repertoire includes some 11,000 clones. Remarks on this clone: As yet, its antigen is unknown. The read terminates 3 residues before the CDR3 end, so the remaining end is supplied by the germline J gene.

The sample taken for sequencing was blood buffy coat. J is TRBJ2-7 and V is TRBV2; D remains unclear. This clonotype was obtained from a woman aged 18-69 years with a cervical HPV16 infection that either progressed to CIN3+ or cleared (not recorded which). The covered CDR3 bases are TGTGCCAGTACTCGGGCCTACGAG. Translation gives CASTRAYE. The full-length CDR3 reads as CASTRAYEQYF. The variable domain in full, completed from reference TRBV2 and TRBJ2-7, reads EPEVTQTPSHQVTQMGQEVILRCVPISNHLYFYWYRQILGQKVEFLVSFYNNEISEKSEIFDDQFSVERPDGSNFTLKIRSTKLEDSAMYFCASTRAYEQYFGPGTRLTVT.